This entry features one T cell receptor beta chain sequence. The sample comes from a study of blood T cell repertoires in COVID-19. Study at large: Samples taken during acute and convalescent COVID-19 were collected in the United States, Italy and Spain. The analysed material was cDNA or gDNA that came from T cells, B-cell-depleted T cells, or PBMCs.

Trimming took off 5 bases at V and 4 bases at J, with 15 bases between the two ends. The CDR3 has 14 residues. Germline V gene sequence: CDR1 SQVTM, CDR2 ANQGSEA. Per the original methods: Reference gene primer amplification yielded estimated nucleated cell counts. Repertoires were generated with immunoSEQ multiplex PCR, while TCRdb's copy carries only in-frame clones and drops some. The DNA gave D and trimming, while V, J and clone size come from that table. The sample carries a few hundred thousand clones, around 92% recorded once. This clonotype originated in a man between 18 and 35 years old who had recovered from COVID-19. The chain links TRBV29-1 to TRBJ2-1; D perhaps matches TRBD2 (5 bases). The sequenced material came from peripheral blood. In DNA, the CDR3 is TGCAGCGTTCGAGGACCCTCGGGGTACAATGAGCAGTTCTTC. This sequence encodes CSVRGPSGYNEQFF.